These 15 T cell receptor beta chains came from one sample sequenced in a study of blood T cell repertoires in COVID-19. The method was immunoSEQ multiplex PCR; TCRdb's version includes in-frame clones alone and lacks a portion of them. The sample yields about 350,000 clones, around nine tenths seen once. Sequenced: peripheral blood. The receptor source for this set is a woman in her seventies with COVID-19, enrolled during active disease.

This chain joins TRBV29-1 and TRBJ1-2; a weak D match, TRBD1 (5 bases). Trimming removed 2 bases at V and 6 bases at J, with 7 bases between. From germline, CDR1 is SQVTM and CDR2 ANQGSEA. The CDR3 contains 11 residues. The CDR3 DNA sequence: TGCAGCGTTGAATGGGGGGATGGCTACACCTTC. This codes for CSVEWGDGYTF.

This sequence joins TRBV9 and TRBJ2-7; 13 bases agree with TRBD2. The CDR3 is made up of 16 amino acids. CDR1 is SGDLS, CDR2 YYNGEE, per germline. V gave up 1 base and J gave up 2 bases; unmatched junction bases: 3. The CDR3 reads CASSVSTSGGAYEQYF. The CDR3 DNA reads as TGTGCCAGCAGCGTATCCACTAGCGGGGGGGCCTACGAGCAGTACTTC. The whole variable domain, remainder taken from reference TRBV9 and TRBJ2-7, is DSGVTQTPKHLITATGQRVTLRCSPRSGDLSVYWYQQSLDQGLQFLIQYYNGEERAKGNILERFSAQQFPDLHSELNLSSLELGDSALYFCASSVSTSGGAYEQYFGPGTRLTVT.

The chain recombines TRBV7-9 with TRBJ1-2, with 10 bases identical to TRBD1. Germline trimming cut 5 bases from V and 2 bases from J; bases unmatched to any gene: 5. Per the germline V gene, CDR1 is SEHNR and CDR2 is FQNEAQ (reference sequence). The CDR3 covers 15 residues. DNA for the CDR3: TGTGCCAGCAGCCCCGGGACAGGGGTCAACTATGGCTACACCTTC. Residues: CASSPGTGVNYGYTF.

The rearrangement links TRBV27 to TRBJ1-2, with no clear D. The CDR3 is made up of 15 amino acids. V was shortened by 0 bases and J by 6 bases, with 14 bases between the two germline ends. CDR1 is MNHEY, CDR2 SMNVEV, per germline (reference sequence). The CDR3: CASSLSERLFHGYTF. The CDR3 DNA sequence: TGTGCCAGCAGTTTATCGGAGAGGCTCTTCCATGGCTACACCTTC.

The chain carries TRBV29-1 and TRBJ1-1; D possibly corresponds to TRBD1 (5 bases). The CDR3 contains 12 residues. V gave up 3 bases and J gave up 5 bases, with 10 bases separating them. Germline V gene lookup returns CDR1 SQVTM and CDR2 ANQGSEA. The DNA for the CDR3 is TGCAGCGTTGAGGGGGGAAGGACTGAAGCTTTCTTT. Protein sequence: CSVEGGRTEAFF.

CDR3 DNA: TGTGCCAGCAGATTCCAGGGGGCGCTTGCGTATGGCTACACCTTC. Its protein product is CASRFQGALAYGYTF. This chain connects TRBV2 to TRBJ1-2, with 8 positions matching TRBD1. The germline V gene has CDR1 SNHLY and CDR2 FYNNEI. This CDR3 region has 15 residues. V lost 6 bases to trimming and J lost 5 bases; unmatched junction nucleotides: 11.

The chain employs TRBV19 and TRBJ1-5, with D possibly matching TRBD1 (6 bases). The CDR3 consists of 14 residues. Germline V lookup: CDR1 LNHDA, CDR2 SQIVND (reference sequence). The V end lost 7 bases, the J end lost 3 bases, and 13 bases lay between the germline ends. The CDR3 loop is CASMDSPINQPQHF. CDR3 DNA: TGTGCCAGTATGGACAGCCCCATCAATCAGCCCCAGCATTTT. Using reference TRBV19 and TRBJ1-5 for the parts outside the CDR3, the full variable domain is DGGITQSPKYLFRKEGQNVTLSCEQNLNHDAMYWYRQDPGQGLRLIYYSQIVNDFQKGDIAEGYSVSREKKESFPLTVTSAQKNPTAFYLCASMDSPINQPQHFGDGTRLSIL.

This chain connects TRBV24-1 to TRBJ1-2; TRBD1 might be the D (6 bases). Per germline, CDR1 KGHDR and CDR2 SFDVKD. The germline V and J ends were trimmed by 4 bases and 4 bases, with 12 bases remaining between them. The CDR3 runs to 14 residues. CDR3 coding DNA: TGTGCCACCAGTGACTCAACAGGGTTCTATGGCTACACCTTC. It codes for CATSDSTGFYGYTF.

V is TRBV2 and J is TRBJ2-1; 10 bases are a match to TRBD1. CDR3 length: 14 residues. V was clipped by 6 bases and J by 4 bases; unmatched bases: 3. Germline values: CDR1 SNHLY, CDR2 FYNNEI. This chain's CDR3 is CASRGQGGYNEQFF. CDR3 nucleotides: TGTGCCAGCAGAGGACAGGGGGGATACAATGAGCAGTTCTTC.

The V call is TRBV24-1, the J call TRBJ2-2; tentatively, D is TRBD2 (5 bases). The CDR3 consists of 19 residues. The V gene lost 0 bases and the J gene lost 2 bases, with 18 bases spanning the gap. Germline values: CDR1 KGHDR, CDR2 SFDVKD. CDR3 in DNA: TGTGCCACCAGTGATTTGCGAGAGGGTGGCTGGTATAACACCGGGGAGCTGTTTTTT. Translated, it gives CATSDLREGGWYNTGELFF.

This clone appeared a few times. The CDR3: CASSFPGSETQYF. Here the CDR3 DNA reads TGTGCCAGCAGCTTTCCAGGGTCCGAGACCCAGTACTTC. The chain carries TRBV7-9 and TRBJ2-5; tentatively, D is TRBD1 (5 bases). This CDR3 is 13 amino acids long. V was clipped by 3 bases and J by 5 bases, with 10 bases between them. Germline V CDR1 and CDR2: SEHNR, FQNEAQ (reference sequence).

The CDR3 sequence is CASSPDTSFYGYTF. In DNA, the CDR3 is TGTGCCAGCTCACCGGACACGAGTTTCTATGGCTACACCTTC. The gene calls are TRBV18 and TRBJ1-2, with D possibly being TRBD1 (5 bases). The V end was cut by 3 bases, the J end by 4 bases, with 12 bases between. In germline, CDR1 is KGHSH, CDR2 LQKENI. This CDR3 region has 14 residues.

The chain recombines TRBV5-1 with TRBJ2-3; D might be TRBD2 (7 bases). The CDR3 runs 14 residues. V dropped 4 bases and J dropped 5 bases, with 14 bases sitting between them. Germline loops: CDR1 SGHRS, CDR2 YFSETQ. The CDR3 DNA sequence: TGCGCCAGCAGCACGGGGGGCTCGGGAGATACGCAGTATTTT. Its translation is CASSTGGSGDTQYF.

The chain carries TRBV7-2 and TRBJ2-2; the D is unclear. The CDR3 totals 14 residues. With 7 bases removed from V and 7 bases from J, the gap between germline ends came to 16 bases. Germline V gives CDR1 SGHTA, CDR2 FQGNSA. The DNA of the CDR3 is TGTGCCAGCACCCGTCGGAGTACCGGCGGGGAGCTGTTTTTT. Protein product: CASTRRSTGGELFF.

V usage is TRBV4-1 and J usage is TRBJ2-7; possibly TRBD2 for D (6 bases). Looked up from germline, CDR1 is MGHRA and CDR2 is YSYEKL. The V and J ends lost 0 bases and 4 bases respectively, with 13 bases between them. The CDR3 is 15 residues long. The CDR3 DNA is TGCGCCAGCAGCCAAGAACCGGGGGATGCTTACGAGCAGTACTTC. Residues: CASSQEPGDAYEQYF.